Below, one TCR beta chain is given with its context. Original methodology: How many nucleated cells were present was estimated from reference gene primer amplification. Here immunoSEQ multiplex PCR was the method, and the copy in TCRdb shows in-frame clones only, minus some. The DNA gave D and trimming, while V, J and clone size come from that table. Counted here are some 190,000 clones, 85% to 90% occurring once; the ten biggest clones make up 20% to 25%. Participant reports of clinical history set cohort assignment. This CDR3 contains 14 residues. V trimming: 10 bases; J trimming: 7 bases; junction bases outside the gene matches: 9. Germline V gene data show CDR1 as KGHDR and CDR2 as SFDVKD. The entry originates in a study of blood T cell repertoires in COVID-19. The wider study: Donors in Cohort 3 counted as recovered after two negative PCRs, clearance, or symptom resolution. Sources were T cells, B-cell-depleted T cells, or PBMCs; the material itself was cDNA or gDNA.

The receptor was derived from a woman aged 40 to 50 in a cohort exposed to, infected with or recovered from COVID-19 (not recorded which). The V call is TRBV24-1, the J call TRBJ2-2; 9 bases are shared with TRBD1. The sequenced sample consisted of PBMCs or T cells enriched from blood (not recorded which). The DNA for the CDR3 is TGTGCCACTAGGGACACAGGGGGCCACGGGGAGCTGTTTTTT. It is translated as CATRDTGGHGELFF.